The clone carrying this T cell receptor beta chain has more than one count but fewer than ten. Data came from immunoSEQ multiplex PCR; TCRdb stores just in-frame clones and leaves some out. This sample has approximately 70,000 clones; roughly 82% occur once, and the top ten carry under 6.5%. The source of the sample is a study of T cell responses to AZD1222 COVID-19 vaccine. The clonotype originates from an adult in good health. The material sequenced was peripheral blood, taken on day 0 of AZD1222 vaccination.

The CDR3, as DNA: TGTGCCAGCAGTTCCCCAGGGTCGGGTCAGCCCCAGCATTTT. Residues: CASSSPGSGQPQHF. The V gene is TRBV28, the J gene TRBJ1-5, with D possibly being TRBD1 (5 bases). V was clipped by 4 bases and J by 6 bases, with 13 bases between them. Germline values: CDR1 MDHEN, CDR2 SYDVKM. CDR3 length equals 14 residues.